This section outlines one T cell receptor beta chain sequence together with its context. This specimen comes from a study of blood T cell repertoires in COVID-19. At the level of the study: Acute and convalescent COVID-19 specimens originated in the United States, Italy and Spain. The analysed material was cDNA or gDNA that came from T cells, B-cell-depleted T cells, or PBMCs.

Source study methods: How many nucleated cells were present was estimated from reference gene primer amplification. Data came from immunoSEQ multiplex PCR; TCRdb stores just in-frame clones and leaves some out. V and J calls and clone size are given by that table; D and trimming were obtained from the DNA. The sample has about 160,000 clones; 65% to 85% are singletons. The sequencing input was peripheral blood. The sequence was obtained from a woman aged 80 or older with active or convalescent COVID-19.

DNA of the CDR3: TGTGCCAGCAACCAATTCGGTCTCCAAGAGACCCAGTACTTC. As protein: CASNQFGLQETQYF. This chain connects TRBV11-3 to TRBJ2-5; the D is unclear. The CDR3 runs 14 residues. V was clipped by 7 bases and J by 1 base, with 13 bases between them. Germline-derived CDR1 and CDR2 are SGHNT and YENEEA.